Included here is one T cell receptor beta chain sequence, with context. The data were obtained in a study of T cell responses to AZD1222 COVID-19 vaccine. Measured with immunoSEQ multiplex PCR; TCRdb has only the in-frame clones, and not every one. The sample shows 150,000 to 200,000 clones, 85% to 95% of them seen only once. Germline lookup yields CDR1 MDHEN and CDR2 SYDVKM. Germline trimming cut 6 bases from V and 4 bases from J; bases unmatched to any gene: 7. This CDR3 has 16 residues. This chain connects TRBV28 to TRBJ2-2; 11 bases line up with TRBD1. This specimen consisted of peripheral blood, obtained on day 0 of AZD1222 vaccination. This receptor was taken from an adult in good health. The CDR3 loop reads CASRPTGTGGTGELFF. The CDR3 coding sequence is TGTGCCAGCAGACCCACCGGGACAGGGGGCACCGGGGAGCTGTTTTTT.